The next 9 T cell receptor beta chains were all read from a single sample in a study of breast tumors, draining lymph nodes, adjacent tissues. The lymph nodes were axillary draining lymph nodes from breast cancer patients. TCRdb passed the multiplex PCR reads through MiXCR, listing each CDR3 protein once. This table has some 100,000 distinct CDR3 sequences, around 20% appearing once. Sequences were obtained from axillary lymph node tissue. The receptors derive from a female donor with breast cancer. Some clones in this sample may be carry-over from other donors' samples.

V and J are TRBV5-8 and TRBJ1-4; a possible D gene is TRBD1 (6 bases). The CDR3 extends over 14 amino acids. Trimming removed 4 bases from V and 8 bases from J, with 15 bases in between. Germline V gene lookup returns CDR1 SGHTS and CDR2 YDEGEE. CDR3 loop: CASSLRGLREKLFF. CDR3 coding DNA: TGTGCCAGCAGCCTGAGGGGGTTAAGGGAAAAACTGTTTTTT.

This clonotype was counted many times. This rearrangement joins TRBV7-9 to TRBJ1-6; 8 bases fit TRBD1. The junction had 11 bases not matched to a gene; V was cut back by 7 bases and J by 0 bases. This CDR3 spans 18 amino acids. Germline loops: CDR1 SEHNR, CDR2 FQNEAQ (reference sequence). The CDR3 protein is CASTRGTGTSSYNSPLHF. DNA of the CDR3: TGTGCCAGCACCAGGGGGACAGGCACTAGCTCCTATAATTCACCCCTCCACTTT.

This clonotype was observed at least ten times. The chain combines TRBV9 with TRBJ1-5; no clear D. Germline V gene data show CDR1 as SGDLS and CDR2 as YYNGEE. V was trimmed by 3 bases and J by 2 bases, leaving 21 bases between them. The CDR3 has 18 residues. CDR3 sequence reads: CASSACSSSPRGNQPQHF. The CDR3 bases are TGTGCCAGCAGCGCCTGCTCTTCGTCCCCGCGGGGCAATCAGCCCCAGCATTTT.

This clonotype showed up many times. V gene TRBV12-3 or TRBV12-4 combines with J gene TRBJ2-5, with unresolved D. The CDR3 length is 12 residues. Trimming stripped 4 bases from V and 13 bases from J, with 16 bases between. The CDR3 DNA reads TGTGCCAGCAGTTCCGTCTTAACTCTACGGTACTTC. It translates to CASSSVLTLRYF.

This clonotype appeared a single time. The CDR3 here is CASSLRADRNYGYTF. CDR3 DNA sequence: TGCGCCAGCAGCTTAAGGGCGGACCGTAACTATGGCTACACCTTC. V usage is TRBV5-1 and J usage is TRBJ1-2; no reliable D call. This CDR3 is 15 amino acids long. CDR1 is SGHRS and CDR2 is YFSETQ in the germline V gene. V was pared by 2 bases and J by 1 base, with 12 bases between.

This clonotype has at least ten counts. The chain combines TRBV5-8 with TRBJ1-5; D unclear. Trimming stripped 4 bases from V and 0 bases from J, with 11 bases between. This CDR3 has 15 amino acids. Germline V CDR1 and CDR2: SGHTS, YDEGEE. The CDR3 region has the DNA TGTGCCAGCAGCCCTTCGCCGGGTAGCAATCAGCCCCAGCATTTT. It yields the protein CASSPSPGSNQPQHF.

This clonotype was counted at least ten times. The genes are TRBV7-9 and TRBJ1-2; D may be TRBD1 (6 bases). The CDR3 loop spans 14 amino acids. V was clipped by 1 base and J by 8 bases, with 14 bases between them. Germline CDR1 SEHNR, CDR2 FQNEAQ (reference sequence). The CDR3 DNA is TGTGCCAGCAGCTTAGTATCAGGGGTTAACGGCTACACCTTC. Translated, it gives CASSLVSGVNGYTF.

This clonotype was seen ten or more times. V usage is TRBV27 and J usage is TRBJ2-7; 7 bases are a match to TRBD1. The CDR3 totals 15 residues. Germline trimming cut 5 bases from V and 6 bases from J; bases unmatched to any gene: 13. Germline V gene sequence: CDR1 MNHEY, CDR2 SMNVEV (reference sequence). The CDR3 DNA follows: TGTGCCAGCAGTCCTCACCCGACAGGGTATATCGAGCAGTACTTC. This codes for CASSPHPTGYIEQYF.

For this clonotype: Being one base from a much bigger clone, this may be a read error. Because it lacks the conserved phenylalanine or tryptophan at the end, this CDR3 is likely a read error. The rearrangement uses TRBV5-1 and TRBJ2-5; D gene unclear. The germline V gene encodes CDR1 SGHRS and CDR2 YFSETQ. CDR3 length equals 14 residues. Trimming removed 0 bases from V and 5 bases from J, with 11 bases in between. The CDR3 nucleotides read TGCGCCAGCAGCTTGGATCCGGGTGTGGAGACCCAGTACCTC. The encoded protein is CASSLDPGVETQYL.